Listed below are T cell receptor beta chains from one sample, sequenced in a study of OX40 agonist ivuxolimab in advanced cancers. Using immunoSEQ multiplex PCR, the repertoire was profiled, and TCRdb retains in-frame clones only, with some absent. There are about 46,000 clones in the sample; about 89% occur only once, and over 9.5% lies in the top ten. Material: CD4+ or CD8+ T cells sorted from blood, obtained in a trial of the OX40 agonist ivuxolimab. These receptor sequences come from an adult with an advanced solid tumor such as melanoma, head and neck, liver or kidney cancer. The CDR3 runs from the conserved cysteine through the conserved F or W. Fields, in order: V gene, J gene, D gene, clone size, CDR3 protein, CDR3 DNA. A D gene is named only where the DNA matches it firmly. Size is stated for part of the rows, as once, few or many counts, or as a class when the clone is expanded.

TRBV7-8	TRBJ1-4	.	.	CASSLGADEKLFF	TGTGCCAGCAGCTTAGGGGCAGATGAAAAACTGTTTTTT
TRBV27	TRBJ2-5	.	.	CASSLLGTPETQYF	TGTGCCAGCAGTTTATTGGGGACTCCAGAGACCCAGTACTTC
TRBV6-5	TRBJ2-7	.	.	CASRRGYEQYF	TGTGCCAGCAGGAGGGGATACGAGCAGTACTTC
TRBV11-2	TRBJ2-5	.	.	CASSAVPRPGETQYF	TGTGCCAGCAGCGCCGTCCCGCGCCCAGGAGAGACCCAGTACTTC
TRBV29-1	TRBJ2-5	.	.	CSVDPDSETQYF	TGCAGCGTTGACCCCGACTCGGAGACCCAGTACTTC
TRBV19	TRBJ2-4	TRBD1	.	CATTHATGGWDIQYF	TGTGCCACAACGCACGCCACAGGGGGCTGGGACATTCAGTACTTC
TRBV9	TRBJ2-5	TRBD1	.	CASSAPGQGMAETQYF	TGTGCCAGCAGCGCACCCGGACAGGGGATGGCAGAGACCCAGTACTTC
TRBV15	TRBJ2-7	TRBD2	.	CATSFGTSGRGEQYF	TGTGCCACCAGCTTTGGGACTAGCGGGAGAGGTGAGCAGTACTTC
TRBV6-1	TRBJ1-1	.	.	CASGGDNVNTEAFF	TGTGCCAGCGGAGGGGACAATGTGAACACTGAAGCTTTCTTT
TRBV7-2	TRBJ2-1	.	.	CASSPGLAHNEQFF	TGTGCCAGCAGCCCCGGGCTAGCGCACAATGAGCAGTTCTTC
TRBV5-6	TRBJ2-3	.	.	CASSRLGEDTQYF	TGTGCCAGCAGCCGTCTCGGGGAGGATACGCAGTATTTT
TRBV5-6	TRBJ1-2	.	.	CASSLANYGYTF	TGTGCCAGCAGCTTGGCTAACTATGGCTACACCTTC
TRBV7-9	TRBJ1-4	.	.	CASSTPMTDPNEKLFF	TGTGCCAGCAGCACCCCGATGACGGACCCTAATGAAAAACTGTTTTTT
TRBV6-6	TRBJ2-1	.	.	CATAQGGANEQFF	TGTGCCACCGCCCAGGGGGGGGCCAATGAGCAGTTCTTC
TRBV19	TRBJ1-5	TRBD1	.	CASSMTGGYGNQPQHF	TGTGCCAGTAGTATGACAGGGGGCTATGGCAATCAGCCCCAGCATTTT
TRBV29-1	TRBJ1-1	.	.	CSASIGRPTEAFF	TGCAGCGCTTCAATCGGCCGTCCCACTGAAGCTTTCTTT
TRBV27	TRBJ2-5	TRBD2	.	CASSLAGGPQETQYF	TGTGCCAGCAGTCTAGCGGGAGGGCCGCAAGAGACCCAGTACTTC
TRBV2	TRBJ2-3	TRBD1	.	CASDDRVQDTQYF	TGTGCCAGCGATGACAGGGTTCAAGATACGCAGTATTTT
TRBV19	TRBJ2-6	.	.	CASSEQASSGANVLTF	TGTGCCAGTAGCGAACAGGCCAGCTCTGGGGCCAACGTCCTGACTTTC
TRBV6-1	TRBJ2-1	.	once	CASSAISGSYNEQFF	TGTGCCAGCAGTGCCATTAGCGGTTCCTACAATGAGCAGTTCTTC
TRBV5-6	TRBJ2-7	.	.	CASSLVINYEQYF	TGTGCCAGCAGCTTGGTCATCAACTACGAGCAGTACTTC
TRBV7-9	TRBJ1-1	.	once	CASSSPLGAPTEAFF	TGTGCCAGCAGCTCCCCCTTGGGGGCGCCCACTGAAGCTTTCTTT
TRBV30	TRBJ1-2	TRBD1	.	CAHLGRQGGGYGYTF	TGTGCTCATCTTGGTAGGCAGGGGGGTGGCTATGGCTACACCTTC
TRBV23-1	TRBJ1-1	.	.	CASSQSVTGGANTEAFF	TGCGCCAGCAGTCAATCGGTAACGGGGGGCGCGAACACTGAAGCTTTCTTT
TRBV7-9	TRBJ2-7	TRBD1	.	CASTDRGYEQYF	TGTGCCAGCACGGACAGGGGCTACGAGCAGTACTTC
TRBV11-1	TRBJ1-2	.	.	CASSLSGTRYGYTF	TGTGCCAGCAGCTTGTCCGGGACCCGCTATGGCTACACCTTC
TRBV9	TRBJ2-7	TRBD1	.	CASSVRDSHEQYF	TGTGCCAGCAGCGTAAGGGACAGTCACGAGCAGTACTTC
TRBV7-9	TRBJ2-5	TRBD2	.	CASSLSTSGLTETQYF	TGTGCCAGCAGCTTGTCGACTAGCGGCCTCACAGAGACCCAGTACTTC
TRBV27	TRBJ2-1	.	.	CASSLDTYNEQFF	TGTGCCAGCAGTTTAGACACCTACAATGAGCAGTTCTTC
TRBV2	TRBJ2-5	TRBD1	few	CASSPPPQGIQETQYF	TGTGCCAGCAGTCCCCCCCCACAGGGGATCCAAGAGACCCAGTACTTC
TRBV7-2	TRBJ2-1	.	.	CASSPRDRYNEQFF	TGTGCCAGCAGCCCGCGGGACAGATACAATGAGCAGTTCTTC